This record looks at one T cell receptor beta chain sequence and its context. The CDR3 totals 14 residues. The V end lost 0 bases, the J end lost 4 bases, and 10 bases lay between the germline ends. Germline V CDR1 and CDR2: SGDLS, YYNGEE. The data stem from a study of blood T cell repertoires in COVID-19. Study-level background: COVID-19 samples from acute and convalescent phases originated in the United States, Italy and Spain.

Patients in Seattle were enrolled during active infection, then followed longitudinally. Per the authors' pipeline: Nucleated cell counts were estimated from reference gene primer amplification. Using immunoSEQ multiplex PCR, the repertoire was profiled, and TCRdb retains in-frame clones only, with some absent. That table is the source of V, J and clone size, and D and trimming were worked out from the DNA. The data show hundreds of thousands of clones, over 85% seen once. Sequencing was done on a sample of peripheral blood. The genes are TRBV9 and TRBJ1-1; no definite D call. The receptor was derived from a man between 18 and 35 years old with COVID-19, enrolled during active disease. CDR3 nucleotides: TGTGCCAGCAGCGTAGCTACAAGCGGCACTGAAGCTTTCTTT. It yields the protein CASSVATSGTEAFF.